These 12 T cell receptor beta chains came from one sample sequenced in a study of blood T cell repertoires in COVID-19. Repertoires were generated with immunoSEQ multiplex PCR, while TCRdb's copy carries only in-frame clones and drops some. The table has 150,000 to 160,000 clones, roughly nine tenths seen once. Sequenced material: peripheral blood. The receptors come from a woman aged 40 to 50 with acute or convalescent COVID-19.

The chain is built from TRBV3-1 (or the pseudogene TRBV3-2) and TRBJ2-5, with D hard to call. Trimming took 0 bases from V and 0 from J, leaving 5 bases between them. Germline lookup yields CDR1 LGHDT and CDR2 YNNKEL (reference sequence). There are 14 residues in the CDR3. This CDR3 is CASSQEQYQETQYF. The CDR3 DNA is TGTGCCAGCAGCCAAGAGCAGTACCAAGAGACCCAGTACTTC.

The chain combines TRBV30 with TRBJ2-7; 7 bases agree with TRBD1. Germline-derived CDR1 and CDR2 are GTSNPN and SVGIG (reference sequence). This CDR3 has 14 residues. V was clipped by 0 bases and J by 4 bases; unmatched bases: 6. CDR3: CAWSVGSGGYEQYF. Written as DNA, the CDR3 is TGTGCCTGGAGTGTCGGATCAGGGGGTTACGAGCAGTACTTC.

The rearrangement joins TRBV10-3 to TRBJ2-3; D perhaps matches TRBD1 (5 bases). V was pared by 7 bases and J by 0 bases, with 14 bases between. CDR3 length: 15 residues. Germline CDR1 is ENHRY and CDR2 is SYGVKD. CDR3 in DNA: TGTGCCATCAAACCGACAGACTCTAGCACAGATACGCAGTATTTT. It encodes CAIKPTDSSTDTQYF.

The V and J genes are TRBV18 and TRBJ2-7; D may be TRBD1 (6 bases). The V gene lost 2 bases and the J gene lost 3 bases, with 17 bases spanning the gap. CDR1 is KGHSH, CDR2 LQKENI, per germline. The CDR3 is 16 residues long. Here the CDR3 reads CASSPSVDSIGYEQYF. CDR3 in DNA: TGTGCCAGCTCACCATCAGTGGACAGTATAGGCTACGAGCAGTACTTC. The full variable domain, completed using reference TRBV18 and TRBJ2-7, is NAGVMQNPRHLVRRRGQEARLRCSPMKGHSHVYWYRQLPEEGLKFMVYLQKENIIDESGMPKERFSAEFPKEGPSILRIQQVVRGDSAAYFCASSPSVDSIGYEQYFGPGTRLTVT.

The chain couples TRBV28 to TRBJ1-3; perhaps TRBD1 as D (5 bases). The CDR3 length is 15 residues. V was pared by 3 bases and J by 0 bases, with 9 bases between. Germline-derived CDR1 and CDR2 are MDHEN and SYDVKM. The DNA of the CDR3 is TGTGCCAGCAGTTTCCAGGGTAGCTCTGGAAACACCATATATTTT. Protein sequence: CASSFQGSSGNTIYF.

This sequence joins TRBV6-5 and TRBJ2-3, with D possibly matching TRBD2 (6 bases). Germline values: CDR1 MNHEY, CDR2 SVGAGI. The V gene lost 3 bases and the J gene lost 8 bases, with 15 bases spanning the gap. The CDR3 is 14 residues long. The CDR3 is CASSYVGGEGTQYF. CDR3 sequence (DNA): TGTGCCAGCAGTTATGTGGGGGGTGAGGGTACGCAGTATTTT.

The rearrangement links TRBV7-2 to TRBJ1-5; D is perhaps TRBD1 (6 bases). V lost 5 bases, J lost 2 bases, and 19 bases lay in between. Germline-derived CDR1 and CDR2 are SGHTA and FQGNSA. CDR3 size: 17 residues. Here the CDR3 reads CASSLGWGQWGNQPQHF. The CDR3, as DNA: TGTGCCAGCAGCCTAGGATGGGGGCAGTGGGGCAATCAGCCCCAGCATTTT.

The CDR3 nucleotides are TGCGCCAGCAGTGAGCTAGAACTCGGTAATGAAAAACTGTTTTTT. It is translated as CASSELELGNEKLFF. The V call is TRBV10-2, the J call TRBJ1-4; D not resolved. V lost 2 bases, J lost 4 bases, and 11 bases lay in between. Germline V CDR1 and CDR2: WSHSY, SAAADI. CDR3 size: 15 residues.

The chain joins TRBV11-3 to TRBJ2-7; 9 bases map to TRBD1. CDR1 SGHNT and CDR2 YENEEA come from the germline V gene. J gave up 4 bases and V 0 bases, and 10 bases lay outside the gene matches. This CDR3 region has 17 residues. CDR3 sequence (DNA): TGTGCCAGCAGCTTAGACCCGAGCGGACAGGGGTTATACGAGCAGTACTTC. Translation gives CASSLDPSGQGLYEQYF.

This clone appeared a few times. The V and J genes are TRBV4-2 and TRBJ1-6, with no clear D. This CDR3 is 13 amino acids long. CDR1 and CDR2 from the germline V gene are LGHNA and YNFKEQ. Trimming stripped 0 bases from V and 7 bases from J, with 4 bases between. CDR3 loop: CASSQDMNSPLHF. For the CDR3, the DNA is TGTGCCAGCAGCCAAGATATGAATTCACCCCTCCACTTT.

This clone came up once. This chain links TRBV19 with TRBJ2-6; 7 nucleotides match TRBD2. The CDR3 covers 18 residues. The germline V gene has CDR1 LNHDA and CDR2 SQIVND (reference sequence). The ends lost 7 bases at V and 2 bases at J; junction bases unmatched: 14. The DNA for the CDR3 is TGTGCCAGTACCACTCTCGGGTTCGGGAGGACTGGGGCCAACGTCCTGACTTTC. This gives the protein CASTTLGFGRTGANVLTF.

The CDR3, as DNA: TGTGCCAGCAAACTCAGGGCGATGAACACTGAAGCTTTCTTT. Amino acid sequence: CASKLRAMNTEAFF. The chain uses TRBV2 and TRBJ1-1, with D perhaps TRBD1 (5 bases). The germline CDR1 and CDR2 sequences are SNHLY and FYNNEI. Trimming took off 7 bases at V and 0 bases at J, with 12 bases between the two ends. This CDR3 comprises 14 residues.